Shown below are 29 T cell receptor beta chains from a single sample sequenced in a study of blood T cell repertoires in COVID-19. Assay used: immunoSEQ multiplex PCR; TCRdb lists only in-frame clones, some missing. The sample holds some 59,000 clones, 80% to 90% seen once. Material: peripheral blood. These receptors were obtained from a man between 60 and 70 years old with acute or convalescent COVID-19.

CDR3 in amino acids: CASSLVPGRGTGELFF. The CDR3 region has the DNA TGTGCCAGCAGCTTAGTTCCAGGGAGGGGCACCGGGGAGCTGTTTTTT. This chain links TRBV11-2 with TRBJ2-2; TRBD2 matches at 7 bases. The CDR3 is made up of 16 amino acids. Germline V gene data show CDR1 as SGHAT and CDR2 as FQNNGV. V was clipped by 1 base and J by 4 bases; unmatched bases: 6.

The V gene is TRBV11-2, the J gene TRBJ1-2; maybe TRBD1 (6 bases). V gave up 4 bases and J gave up 4 bases, with 13 bases separating them. There are 14 residues in the CDR3. The germline gives CDR1 SGHAT, CDR2 FQNNGV. The CDR3 nucleotides are TGTGCCAGCAGCTACCCGAGGGGGGGCTATGGCTACACCTTC. Translating it yields CASSYPRGGYGYTF.

The chain joins TRBV6-5 to TRBJ2-5; D possibly corresponds to TRBD2 (5 bases). V was pared by 6 bases and J by 9 bases, with 11 bases between. The germline V gene has CDR1 MNHEY and CDR2 SVGAGI. This CDR3 is 11 amino acids long. The chain's CDR3 is CASREGFAQYF. In DNA form, the CDR3 reads TGTGCCAGCAGAGAGGGTTTCGCCCAGTACTTC.

This chain links TRBV20-1 with TRBJ2-3, with D maybe TRBD2 (5 bases). The V gene lost 2 bases and the J gene lost 5 bases, with 5 bases spanning the gap. Germline-derived CDR1 and CDR2 are DFQATT and SNEGSKA (reference sequence). This CDR3 is built from 11 residues. The CDR3 coding sequence is TGCAGTGCTAGAAGCGGAGATACGCAGTATTTT. It encodes CSARSGDTQYF.

CDR3 in DNA: TGTGCCAGCAGCCAAGCGGTGCGACTCAGGAACACTGAAGCTTTCTTT. It is translated as CASSQAVRLRNTEAFF. The V call is TRBV3-1 (or the pseudogene TRBV3-2), the J call TRBJ1-1; D unresolved. The CDR3 loop spans 16 amino acids. Per the germline V gene, CDR1 is LGHDT and CDR2 is YNNKEL (reference sequence). Trimming cost V 1 base and J 1 base, with 13 bases left between them.

The CDR3 DNA follows: TGTGCCAGCAGCCAAGATCCCAGGCCCCAGCCCCAGCATTTT. It specifies CASSQDPRPQPQHF. The J gene is TRBJ1-5, the V gene TRBV3-1 (or the pseudogene TRBV3-2); D is unclear. CDR3 length: 14 amino acids. Germline V gene data show CDR1 as LGHDT and CDR2 as YNNKEL (reference sequence). With 0 bases removed from V and 7 bases from J, the gap between germline ends came to 10 bases.

The chain combines TRBV13 with TRBJ1-6; 7 bases are a match to TRBD1. The V and J ends lost 3 bases and 9 bases, in that order; junction bases with no gene match: 2. Germline V gene data show CDR1 as PRHDT and CDR2 as FYEKMQ (reference sequence). This CDR3 is 13 amino acids long. The CDR3 DNA follows: TGTGCCAGCAGCTTCGACAGGGTTTCACCCCTCCACTTT. It encodes CASSFDRVSPLHF.

The chain links TRBV6-5 to TRBJ2-1, with 9 bases lining up with TRBD1. Germline V gene lookup returns CDR1 MNHEY and CDR2 SVGAGI. With 7 bases clipped from V and 8 bases from J, the junction kept 6 bases outside the gene matches. This CDR3 has 13 amino acids. CDR3 residues: CASTGQGTDEQFF. CDR3 nucleotide sequence: TGTGCCAGCACTGGACAGGGGACCGATGAGCAGTTCTTC.

The rearrangement links TRBV19 to TRBJ2-3; the match to TRBD2 covers 12 bases. This CDR3 is 16 amino acids long. Germline CDR1 LNHDA, CDR2 SQIVND (reference sequence). Unmatched junction bases numbered 9, after V lost 5 bases and J lost 6 bases. The CDR3 DNA follows: TGTGCCAGTAGTCCTAGCGGGGGGGCCGTTGCGGATACGCAGTATTTT. It specifies CASSPSGGAVADTQYF.

The genes are TRBV10-3 and TRBJ2-3; D remains unclear. The V end lost 6 bases, the J end lost 3 bases, and 10 bases lay between the germline ends. The CDR3 runs 13 residues. Germline assignment: CDR1 ENHRY and CDR2 SYGVKD. The CDR3 DNA sequence: TGTGCCATCAGCAATGCAGGTACAGATACGCAGTATTTT. Translating gives CAISNAGTDTQYF.

The J gene is TRBJ2-2, the V gene TRBV10-3, with D possibly TRBD1 on 6 matching bases. Per the germline V gene, CDR1 is ENHRY and CDR2 is SYGVKD. Trimming pared 2 bases from V and 3 bases from J, leaving 7 bases between. The CDR3 totals 14 residues. CDR3 sequence reads: CAISETGYTGELFF. CDR3 DNA: TGTGCCATCAGTGAGACAGGGTACACCGGGGAGCTGTTTTTT.

This clone was recorded once. The rearrangement uses TRBV3-1 (or the pseudogene TRBV3-2) and TRBJ2-3; D is unresolved. Germline V gene data show CDR1 as LGHDT and CDR2 as YNNKEL (reference sequence). This CDR3 region has 14 residues. Trimming removed 4 bases at V and 3 bases at J, with 11 bases between. The CDR3: CASSPQSGTDTQYF. CDR3 bases: TGTGCCAGCAGCCCCCAATCGGGTACAGATACGCAGTATTTT.

The CDR3 nucleotides are TGTGCCAGTAGTCTGGTGTCTAGTAGCAATCAGCCCCAGCATTTT. Its protein is CASSLVSSSNQPQHF. The rearrangement links TRBV19 to TRBJ1-5; D gene uncertain. CDR3 length: 15 amino acids. Trimming shortened V by 5 bases and J by 0 bases, and 11 bases separated the two germline ends. Per germline, CDR1 LNHDA and CDR2 SQIVND (reference sequence).

The chain couples TRBV6-5 to TRBJ2-1; TRBD2 matches at 7 bases. The CDR3 length is 14 residues. V was pared by 3 bases and J by 4 bases, with 3 bases of the junction left unmatched. CDR1 MNHEY and CDR2 SVGAGI come from the germline V gene. CDR3 sequence (DNA): TGTGCCAGCAGTTATGTGGGGGGGTACAATGAGCAGTTCTTC. Amino acid sequence: CASSYVGGYNEQFF.

This clone was seen a single time. The CDR3 loop reads CASSQESSYNSPLHF. The CDR3 DNA follows: TGCGCCAGCAGCCAAGAGAGCTCCTATAATTCACCCCTCCACTTT. The chain employs TRBV4-1 and TRBJ1-6, with D unclear. V was pared by 0 bases and J by 0 bases, with 3 bases between. The CDR3 runs 15 residues. Germline V gives CDR1 MGHRA, CDR2 YSYEKL.

The chain uses TRBV5-1 and TRBJ1-2; the D is unclear. The CDR3 sequence is 14 residues long. Germline V gives CDR1 SGHRS, CDR2 YFSETQ. Trimming pared 3 bases from V and 8 bases from J, leaving 17 bases between. The CDR3 sequence is CASSSARQTQGYTF. The CDR3 DNA reads TGCGCCAGCAGCTCGGCCCGACAAACTCAGGGCTACACCTTC.

The chain couples TRBV30 to TRBJ1-1; D is unclear. V was cut by 6 bases and J by 5 bases, with 13 bases left in between. Germline V gene data show CDR1 as GTSNPN and CDR2 as SVGIG (reference sequence). The CDR3 has 12 amino acids. CDR3 amino acids: CACRREGTEAFF. Here the CDR3 DNA reads TGTGCCTGTCGGCGGGAAGGGACTGAAGCTTTCTTT.

With respect to this clone: This same CDR3 is encoded by further DNA sequences in the sample. V usage is TRBV6-6 and J usage is TRBJ1-1; the match to TRBD1 covers 12 bases. Germline CDR1 reads MNHNY; CDR2 reads SVGAGI (reference sequence). J gave up 10 bases and V 7 bases, and 10 bases lay outside the gene matches. This CDR3 comprises 14 residues. The CDR3 reads CASMPGQGAGRAFF. For the CDR3, the DNA is TGTGCCAGCATGCCGGGACAGGGGGCTGGTCGAGCTTTCTTT.

The chain couples TRBV11-2 to TRBJ1-4; tentatively, D is TRBD1 (6 bases). The V and J ends lost 3 bases and 3 bases respectively, with 11 bases between them. The CDR3 extends over 15 amino acids. The germline gives CDR1 SGHAT, CDR2 FQNNGV. CDR3 sequence: CASSLGRGPNEKLFF. CDR3 DNA sequence: TGTGCCAGCAGCTTGGGCAGGGGACCTAATGAAAAACTGTTTTTT.

This chain links TRBV6-6 with TRBJ1-3, with TRBD1 identical over 8 bases. This CDR3 spans 20 amino acids. Looked up from germline, CDR1 is MNHNY and CDR2 is SVGAGI (reference sequence). V lost 5 bases to trimming and J lost 2 bases; unmatched junction nucleotides: 20. The CDR3 sequence: CASSPLWVPDRGSTGNTIYF. The CDR3 DNA is TGTGCCAGCAGTCCTCTATGGGTTCCCGACAGGGGAAGTACTGGAAACACCATATATTTT.

DNA for the CDR3: TGTGCCAGTAGTATAGATCCACGACAGCCCGACGGAGCTTTCTTT. Encoded protein: CASSIDPRQPDGAFF. The chain combines TRBV19 with TRBJ1-1, with a possible D match to TRBD1 (5 bases). Trimming stripped 0 bases from V and 10 bases from J, with 18 bases between. The V gene's germline CDR1 is LNHDA and CDR2 SQIVND (reference sequence). This CDR3 is built from 15 residues.

V usage is TRBV27 and J usage is TRBJ1-2; TRBD1 aligns across 10 bases. Germline assignment: CDR1 MNHEY and CDR2 SMNVEV (reference sequence). V shed 3 bases, J shed 7 bases, and the junction held 2 bases outside the gene matches. CDR3 size: 13 residues. The CDR3 spells CASSFGTGVGYTF. The CDR3, as DNA: TGTGCCAGCAGTTTTGGGACAGGGGTTGGCTACACCTTC.

The chain has TRBV5-6 and TRBJ1-4; D is possibly TRBD1 (6 bases). Trimming removed 5 bases at V and 6 bases at J, with 14 bases between. The CDR3 is 14 residues long. CDR1 is SGHDT and CDR2 is YYEEEE in the germline V gene. CDR3 region: CASRSQGPDEKLFF. CDR3 sequence (DNA): TGTGCCAGCAGATCACAGGGACCGGATGAAAAACTGTTTTTT.

This chain links TRBV5-1 with TRBJ2-3; 7 nucleotides agree with TRBD2. The CDR3 covers 17 residues. Germline loops: CDR1 SGHRS, CDR2 YFSETQ. The junction had 12 bases not matched to a gene; V was cut back by 2 bases and J by 3 bases. CDR3 in amino acids: CASSFGSGGGITDTQYF. In DNA form, the CDR3 reads TGCGCCAGCAGCTTTGGGAGTGGCGGGGGTATTACAGATACGCAGTATTTT.

This chain uses TRBV19 with TRBJ2-4; 7 positions match TRBD1. The junction had 7 bases not matched to a gene; V was cut back by 6 bases and J by 5 bases. Per germline, CDR1 LNHDA and CDR2 SQIVND (reference sequence). The CDR3 runs to 14 residues. The CDR3 spells CASRGWDSQNIQYF. Written as DNA, the CDR3 is TGTGCCAGTAGGGGGTGGGACAGCCAAAACATTCAGTACTTC.

The rearrangement links TRBV5-1 to TRBJ1-2; 7 bases are shared with TRBD1. Germline lookup yields CDR1 SGHRS and CDR2 YFSETQ. The CDR3 consists of 14 residues. J lost 7 bases, V lost 3 bases, and 9 bases had no gene match. Here the CDR3 reads CASSSADRVGGYTF. The CDR3, as DNA: TGCGCCAGCAGCTCCGCCGACAGGGTGGGTGGCTACACCTTC.

This clone was observed a handful of times. The chain employs TRBV5-1 and TRBJ1-2; 7 positions match TRBD1. The germline V gene encodes CDR1 SGHRS and CDR2 YFSETQ. This CDR3 comprises 15 residues. V lost 7 bases and J lost 0; bases outside the gene matches: 9. The CDR3 region has the DNA TGCGCCAGCGGAACGACAGGGCAAGCTAACTATGGCTACACCTTC. This sequence encodes CASGTTGQANYGYTF.

The rearrangement uses TRBV2 and TRBJ2-7; 8 nucleotides line up with TRBD2. This CDR3 is built from 13 residues. CDR1 and CDR2 (germline): SNHLY, FYNNEI. J gave up 6 bases and V 10 bases, and 11 bases lay outside the gene matches. The CDR3 reads CATMGLGFSEQYF. Here the CDR3 DNA reads TGTGCCACCATGGGACTAGGGTTCAGCGAGCAGTACTTC.

The J gene is TRBJ2-2, the V gene TRBV19; 7 positions match TRBD1. In germline, CDR1 is LNHDA, CDR2 SQIVND (reference sequence). The CDR3 runs 15 residues. V lost 7 bases, J lost 0 bases, and 5 bases stayed unmatched. Here the CDR3 reads CASKQGQANTGELFF. The CDR3 DNA sequence: TGTGCCAGTAAGCAAGGACAGGCGAACACCGGGGAGCTGTTTTTT.